Below, 14 T cell receptor beta chains from the same sample are listed, as sequenced in a study of shared clonotypes between healthy human individuals. The repertoire was sequenced with immunoSEQ multiplex PCR; TCRdb's copy has only in-frame clones and lacks some. The sample records roughly 2,500,000 clones, over 85% being singletons. The sequenced material came from naive CD4+ T cells from PBMCs. Subset specified: CD45RA+ positively selected. The receptors were sampled from a man aged 18 to 29 in good health. Some clones in this sample may be carry-over from other donors' samples.

The chain combines TRBV4-3 with TRBJ1-2, with no clear D. From germline, CDR1 is LGHNA and CDR2 YSLEER. The ends were cut back, 1 base at V and 3 bases at J, with 6 bases in the middle. This CDR3 region has 13 residues. The CDR3 here is CASSQGPDYGYTF. For the CDR3, the DNA is TGCGCCAGCAGCCAAGGGCCAGACTATGGCTACACCTTC.

This clone was recorded only once. The V call is TRBV4-1, the J call TRBJ2-3; D gene ambiguous. The CDR3 length is 14 residues. Deletions cut 2 bases from V and 5 bases from J, with 11 bases between. Germline V gene lookup returns CDR1 MGHRA and CDR2 YSYEKL. Here the CDR3 reads CASSQQAFKDTQYF. CDR3 sequence (DNA): TGCGCCAGCAGCCAACAGGCTTTTAAAGATACGCAGTATTTT.

Comment on this clone: The same CDR3 also results from other DNA sequences found in this sample. V usage is TRBV4-1 and J usage is TRBJ2-3, with TRBD2 matching 13 bases. Germline CDR1 and CDR2: MGHRA and YSYEKL. V gave up 4 bases and J gave up 1 base; unmatched junction bases: 2. The CDR3 is 16 amino acids. For the CDR3, the DNA is TGCGCCAGCAGCCGAGGACTAGCGGGGGGCACAGATACGCAGTATTTT. Translated, it gives CASSRGLAGGTDTQYF.

V and J are TRBV7-8 and TRBJ2-5, with D perhaps matching TRBD1 (6 bases). This CDR3 region has 16 residues. Between the trimmed V and J ends, which lost 1 base and 5 bases, there was a span of 17 bases. Looked up from germline, CDR1 is SGHVS and CDR2 is FQNEAQ. The CDR3 DNA sequence: TGTGCCAGCAGCTTAGACAGGGTCAGAAGTCTGGAGACCCAGTACTTC. It codes for CASSLDRVRSLETQYF.

The CDR3 sequence: CASSDGLSVGYTF. The CDR3 nucleotides read TGTGCCAGCAGTGACGGCCTGAGCGTGGGCTACACCTTC. The chain combines TRBV25-1 with TRBJ1-2; D unresolved. This CDR3 is 13 amino acids long. Germline CDR1 and CDR2: MGHDK and SYGVNS. V was cut by 3 bases and J by 8 bases, with 13 bases left in between.

Regarding this clone: Other DNA sequences in this specimen translate into the identical CDR3. The chain is built from TRBV5-1 and TRBJ1-4; TRBD1 matches 7 bases. CDR1 and CDR2 (germline): SGHRS, YFSETQ. V was pared by 0 bases and J by 5 bases, with 4 bases of the junction left unmatched. The CDR3 extends over 15 amino acids. The CDR3 is CASSLAQGGNEKLFF. Written as DNA, the CDR3 is TGCGCCAGCAGCTTGGCCCAGGGGGGGAATGAAAAACTGTTTTTT. Full variable domain (outside the CDR3, taken from reference TRBV5-1 and TRBJ1-4): KAGVTQTPRYLIKTRGQQVTLSCSPISGHRSVSWYQQTPGQGLQFLFEYFSETQRNKGNFPGRFSGRQFSNSRSEMNVSTLELGDSALYLCASSLAQGGNEKLFFGSGTQLSVL.

In nucleotides, the CDR3 is TGCAGCGTCCCGGCGGCGGTGAGGGCCTACGAGCAGTACTTC. This translates into CSVPAAVRAYEQYF. This chain joins TRBV29-1 and TRBJ2-7; TRBD2 is a possible D gene (5 bases). Between the trimmed V and J ends, which lost 6 bases and 2 bases, there was a span of 17 bases. Germline CDR1 and CDR2: SQVTM and ANQGSEA. The CDR3 loop spans 14 amino acids.

This rearrangement joins TRBV7-9 to TRBJ1-2; D is uncertain. Germline CDR1 reads SEHNR; CDR2 reads FQNEAQ (reference sequence). This CDR3 contains 12 residues. V was clipped by 1 base and J by 5 bases, with 5 bases between them. Here the CDR3 reads CASSLGRYGYTF. As DNA, the CDR3 is TGTGCCAGCAGCTTAGGCAGATATGGCTACACCTTC.

This chain connects TRBV18 to TRBJ2-7, with 9 bases lining up with TRBD2. The germline V gene has CDR1 KGHSH and CDR2 LQKENI. CDR3 length: 16 residues. The V gene end was trimmed by 1 base and the J gene end by 6 bases; junction bases not matched to a gene: 10. CDR3 nucleotide sequence: TGTGCCAGCTCACCACAGGACGGGGCTAGCGGGATCGAGCAGTACTTC. Protein sequence: CASSPQDGASGIEQYF. Filled out from reference TRBV18 and TRBJ2-7, the complete variable domain reads NAGVMQNPRHLVRRRGQEARLRCSPMKGHSHVYWYRQLPEEGLKFMVYLQKENIIDESGMPKERFSAEFPKEGPSILRIQQVVRGDSAAYFCASSPQDGASGIEQYFGPGTRLTVT.

This clone was seen a single time. The chain combines TRBV28 with TRBJ1-4, with a weak D call TRBD1 (5 bases). Between the trimmed V and J ends, which lost 5 bases and 2 bases, there was a span of 18 bases. This CDR3 has 17 amino acids. CDR1 is MDHEN and CDR2 is SYDVKM in the germline V gene. CDR3 DNA sequence: TGTGCCAGCAGTCCCCCGCAGGGAGTGGGGACTAATGAAAAACTGTTTTTT. As protein: CASSPPQGVGTNEKLFF.

The chain is built from TRBV4-1 and TRBJ2-7, with no clear D. The germline gives CDR1 MGHRA, CDR2 YSYEKL. The CDR3 length is 15 residues. V was shortened by 3 bases and J by 4 bases, with 16 bases between the two germline ends. The CDR3 DNA is TGCGCCAGCAGCCAGGTATACATCGCCTTTTACGAGCAGTACTTC. This sequence encodes CASSQVYIAFYEQYF.

The CDR3 is CRGKEAFF. CDR3 DNA: TGCAGAGGAAAGGAAGCTTTCTTT. This chain links TRBV20-1 with TRBJ1-1; D is ambiguous. CDR3 length: 8 residues. CDR1 DFQATT and CDR2 SNEGSKA come from the germline V gene (reference sequence).

As regards this clone: This sample includes further DNA sequences coding for the same CDR3. The gene calls are TRBV9 and TRBJ2-1; weak D call: TRBD2 (5 bases). V was cut by 0 bases and J by 6 bases, with 7 bases left in between. Germline V gene sequence: CDR1 SGDLS, CDR2 YYNGEE. This CDR3 region has 13 residues. The CDR3 region is CASSVAGSNEQFF. The CDR3, as DNA: TGTGCCAGCAGCGTAGCGGGAAGCAATGAGCAGTTCTTC.

This chain joins TRBV10-3 and TRBJ2-7; 9 nucleotides agree with TRBD2. V lost 4 bases, J lost 5 bases, and 6 bases stayed unmatched. CDR3 length equals 14 residues. Germline CDR1 ENHRY, CDR2 SYGVKD. The CDR3 reads CAISGGTSPNEQYF. The CDR3 DNA is TGTGCCATCAGTGGGGGGACTAGCCCCAACGAGCAGTACTTC.